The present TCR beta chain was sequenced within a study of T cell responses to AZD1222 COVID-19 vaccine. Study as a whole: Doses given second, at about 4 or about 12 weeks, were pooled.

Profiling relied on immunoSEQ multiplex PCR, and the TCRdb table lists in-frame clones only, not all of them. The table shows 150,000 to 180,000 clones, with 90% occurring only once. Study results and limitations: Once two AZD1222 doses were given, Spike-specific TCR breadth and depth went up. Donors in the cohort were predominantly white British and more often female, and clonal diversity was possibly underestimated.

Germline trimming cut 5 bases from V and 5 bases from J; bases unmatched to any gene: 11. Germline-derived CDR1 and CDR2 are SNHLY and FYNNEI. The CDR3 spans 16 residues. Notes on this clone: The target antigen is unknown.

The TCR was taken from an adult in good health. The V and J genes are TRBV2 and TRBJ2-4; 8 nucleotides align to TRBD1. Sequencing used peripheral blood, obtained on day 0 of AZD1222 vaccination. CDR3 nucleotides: TGTGCCAGCAGTAGATGGACAGGGCCCACGGAAAACATTCAGTACTTC. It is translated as CASSRWTGPTENIQYF.